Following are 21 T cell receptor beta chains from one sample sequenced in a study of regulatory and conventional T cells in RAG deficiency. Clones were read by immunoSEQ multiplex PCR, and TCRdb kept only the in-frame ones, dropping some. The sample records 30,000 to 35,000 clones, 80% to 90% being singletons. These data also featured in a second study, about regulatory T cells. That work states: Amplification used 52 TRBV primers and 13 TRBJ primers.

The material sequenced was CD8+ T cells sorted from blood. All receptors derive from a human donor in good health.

The CDR3 nucleotides are TGCGCCAGCAGCTTGGAGAGGAATCCGGTTCCCGATGGCTACACCTTC. It is translated as CASSLERNPVPDGYTF. The rearrangement joins TRBV5-1 to TRBJ1-2; the D is unclear. Trimming took off 0 bases at V and 6 bases at J, with 18 bases between the two ends. The germline gives CDR1 SGHRS, CDR2 YFSETQ. CDR3 size: 16 residues.

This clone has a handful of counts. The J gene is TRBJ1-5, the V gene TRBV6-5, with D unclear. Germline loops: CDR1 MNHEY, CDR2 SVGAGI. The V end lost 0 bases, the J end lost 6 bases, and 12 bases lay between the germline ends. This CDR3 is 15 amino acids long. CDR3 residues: CASSYSRGLGQPQHF. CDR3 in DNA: TGTGCCAGCAGTTACTCGAGAGGATTGGGTCAGCCCCAGCATTTT.

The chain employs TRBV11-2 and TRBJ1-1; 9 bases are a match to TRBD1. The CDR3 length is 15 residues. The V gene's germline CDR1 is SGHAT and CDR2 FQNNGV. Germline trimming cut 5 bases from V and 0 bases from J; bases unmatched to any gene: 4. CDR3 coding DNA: TGTGCCAGCAGCCTAGGGACAGGGATGAACACTGAAGCTTTCTTT. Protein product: CASSLGTGMNTEAFF.

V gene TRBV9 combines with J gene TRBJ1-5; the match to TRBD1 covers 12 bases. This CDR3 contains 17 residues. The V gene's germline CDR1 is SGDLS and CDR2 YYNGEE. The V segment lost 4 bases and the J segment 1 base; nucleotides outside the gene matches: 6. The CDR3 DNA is TGTGCCAGCAGCCCCGGGACAGGGGGCGAAAGCAATCAGCCCCAGCATTTT. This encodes CASSPGTGGESNQPQHF.

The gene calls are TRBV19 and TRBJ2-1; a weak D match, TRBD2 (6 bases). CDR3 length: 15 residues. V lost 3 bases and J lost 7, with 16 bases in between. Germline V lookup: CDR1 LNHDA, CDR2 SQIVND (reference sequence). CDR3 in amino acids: CASSIIREMINEQFF. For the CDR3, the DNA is TGTGCCAGTAGTATTATCCGGGAGATGATTAATGAGCAGTTCTTC. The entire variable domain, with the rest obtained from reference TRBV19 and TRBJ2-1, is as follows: DGGITQSPKYLFRKEGQNVTLSCEQNLNHDAMYWYRQDPGQGLRLIYYSQIVNDFQKGDIAEGYSVSREKKESFPLTVTSAQKNPTAFYLCASSIIREMINEQFFGPGTRLTVL.

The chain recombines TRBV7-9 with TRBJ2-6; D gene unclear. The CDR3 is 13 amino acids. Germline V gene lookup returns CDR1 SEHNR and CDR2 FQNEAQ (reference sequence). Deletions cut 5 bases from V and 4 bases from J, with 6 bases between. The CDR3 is CASSVLGANVLTF. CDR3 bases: TGTGCCAGCAGCGTATTAGGGGCCAACGTCCTGACTTTC.

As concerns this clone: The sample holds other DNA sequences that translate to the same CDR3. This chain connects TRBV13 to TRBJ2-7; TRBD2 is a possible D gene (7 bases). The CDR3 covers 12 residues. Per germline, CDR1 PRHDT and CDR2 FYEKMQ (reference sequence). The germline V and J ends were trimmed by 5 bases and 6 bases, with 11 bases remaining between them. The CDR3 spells CASSGGGGEQYF. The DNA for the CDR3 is TGTGCCAGCAGCGGGGGAGGGGGCGAGCAGTACTTC.

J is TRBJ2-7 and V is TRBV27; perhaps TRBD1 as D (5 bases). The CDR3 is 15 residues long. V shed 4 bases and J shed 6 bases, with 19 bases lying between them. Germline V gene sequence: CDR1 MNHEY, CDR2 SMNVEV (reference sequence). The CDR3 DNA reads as TGTGCCAGCAGTTCCTCTCAGGGTCACCGGAGCGAGCAGTACTTC. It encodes CASSSSQGHRSEQYF.

DNA for the CDR3: TGTGCCAGTAGTGGTGCAGGATCCGGCTACACCTTC. Its protein is CASSGAGSGYTF. The chain carries TRBV19 and TRBJ1-2; no clear D. CDR1 LNHDA and CDR2 SQIVND come from the germline V gene (reference sequence). The V end was cut by 5 bases, the J end by 8 bases, with 12 bases between. The CDR3 is 12 residues long.

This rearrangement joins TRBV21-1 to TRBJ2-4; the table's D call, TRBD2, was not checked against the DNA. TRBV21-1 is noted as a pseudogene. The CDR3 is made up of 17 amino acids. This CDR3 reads CASRIKLATQRKNIQYF. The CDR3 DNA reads TGTGCCAGCAGGATTAAATTAGCTACACAAAGAAAAAACATTCAGTACTTC.

The CDR3, as DNA: TGTGCCTGGAGTGTACTCAAAAACTACGAGCAGTACTTC. This translates into CAWSVLKNYEQYF. The chain is built from TRBV30 and TRBJ2-7; D is unresolved. From germline, CDR1 is GTSNPN and CDR2 SVGIG (reference sequence). Trimming took 0 bases from V and 3 from J, leaving 9 bases between them. The CDR3 contains 13 residues. Combining the CDR3 with reference TRBV30 and TRBJ2-7 gives the whole variable domain SQTIHQWPATLVQPVGSPLSLECTVEGTSNPNLYWYRQAAGRGLQLLFYSVGIGQISSEVPQNLSASRPQDRQFILSSKKLLLSDSGFYLCAWSVLKNYEQYFGPGTRLTVT.

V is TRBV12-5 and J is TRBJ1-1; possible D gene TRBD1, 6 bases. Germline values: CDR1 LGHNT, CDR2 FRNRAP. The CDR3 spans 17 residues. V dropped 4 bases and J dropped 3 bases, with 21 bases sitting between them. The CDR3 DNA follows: TGTGCTAGTGGTTCGCCGGGGGCTCAGGAGGGTGACACTGAAGCTTTCTTT. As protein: CASGSPGAQEGDTEAFF.

CDR3 DNA sequence: TGTGCCACCCTAGGGGTGGGGACAGACCCATACAATGAGCAGTTCTTC. This codes for CATLGVGTDPYNEQFF. The chain is built from TRBV19 and TRBJ2-1; 7 nucleotides align to TRBD1. Germline V gene data show CDR1 as LNHDA and CDR2 as SQIVND (reference sequence). The ends lost 10 bases at V and 4 bases at J; junction bases unmatched: 16. The CDR3 has 16 residues.

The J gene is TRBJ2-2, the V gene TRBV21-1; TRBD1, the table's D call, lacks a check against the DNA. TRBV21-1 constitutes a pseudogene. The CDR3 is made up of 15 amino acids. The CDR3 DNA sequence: TGTGCCAGCAGGACAGGGGGGACCAACACCGGGGAGCTGTTTTTT. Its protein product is CASRTGGTNTGELFF.

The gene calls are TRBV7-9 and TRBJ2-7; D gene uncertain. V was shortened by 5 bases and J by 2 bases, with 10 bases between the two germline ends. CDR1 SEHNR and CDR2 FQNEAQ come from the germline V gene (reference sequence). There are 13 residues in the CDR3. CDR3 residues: CASSVVPTYEQYF. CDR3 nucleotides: TGTGCCAGCAGCGTAGTACCTACCTACGAGCAGTACTTC.

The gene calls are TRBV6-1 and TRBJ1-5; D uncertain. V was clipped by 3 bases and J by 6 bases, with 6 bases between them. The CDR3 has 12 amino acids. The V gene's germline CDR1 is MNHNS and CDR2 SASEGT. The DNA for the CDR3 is TGTGCCAGCAGTGACGAGGGTCAGCCCCAGCATTTT. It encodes CASSDEGQPQHF.

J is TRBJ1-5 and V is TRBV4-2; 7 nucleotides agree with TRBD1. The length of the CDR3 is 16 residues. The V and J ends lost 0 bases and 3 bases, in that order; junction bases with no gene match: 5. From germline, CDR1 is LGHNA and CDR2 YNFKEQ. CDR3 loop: CASSQDRGQVNQPQHF. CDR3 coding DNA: TGTGCCAGCAGCCAAGACCGAGGACAGGTCAATCAGCCCCAGCATTTT.

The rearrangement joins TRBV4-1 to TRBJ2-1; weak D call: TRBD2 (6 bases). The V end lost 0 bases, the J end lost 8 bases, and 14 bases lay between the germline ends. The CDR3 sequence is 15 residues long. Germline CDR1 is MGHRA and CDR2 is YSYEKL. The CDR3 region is CASSQEVGLRDEQFF. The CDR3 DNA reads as TGCGCCAGCAGCCAAGAGGTGGGACTCAGGGATGAGCAGTTCTTC.

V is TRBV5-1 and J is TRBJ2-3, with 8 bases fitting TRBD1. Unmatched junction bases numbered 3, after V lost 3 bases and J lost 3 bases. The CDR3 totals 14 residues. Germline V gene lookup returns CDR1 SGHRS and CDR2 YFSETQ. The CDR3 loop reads CASSSDRVTDTQYF. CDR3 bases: TGCGCCAGCAGCTCGGACAGGGTAACAGATACGCAGTATTTT.

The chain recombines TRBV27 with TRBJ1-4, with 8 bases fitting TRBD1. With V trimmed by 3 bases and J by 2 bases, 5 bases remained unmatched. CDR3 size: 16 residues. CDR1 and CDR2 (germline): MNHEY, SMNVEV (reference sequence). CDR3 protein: CASSFLGDRTNEKLFF. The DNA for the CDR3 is TGTGCCAGCAGTTTTCTGGGGGACAGGACTAATGAAAAACTGTTTTTT.

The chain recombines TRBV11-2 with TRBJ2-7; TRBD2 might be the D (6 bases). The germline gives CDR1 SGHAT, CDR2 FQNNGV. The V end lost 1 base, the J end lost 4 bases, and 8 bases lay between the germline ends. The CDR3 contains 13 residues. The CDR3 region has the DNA TGTGCCAGCAGCTTAGCGGGGGAGTACGAGCAGTACTTC. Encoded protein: CASSLAGEYEQYF.